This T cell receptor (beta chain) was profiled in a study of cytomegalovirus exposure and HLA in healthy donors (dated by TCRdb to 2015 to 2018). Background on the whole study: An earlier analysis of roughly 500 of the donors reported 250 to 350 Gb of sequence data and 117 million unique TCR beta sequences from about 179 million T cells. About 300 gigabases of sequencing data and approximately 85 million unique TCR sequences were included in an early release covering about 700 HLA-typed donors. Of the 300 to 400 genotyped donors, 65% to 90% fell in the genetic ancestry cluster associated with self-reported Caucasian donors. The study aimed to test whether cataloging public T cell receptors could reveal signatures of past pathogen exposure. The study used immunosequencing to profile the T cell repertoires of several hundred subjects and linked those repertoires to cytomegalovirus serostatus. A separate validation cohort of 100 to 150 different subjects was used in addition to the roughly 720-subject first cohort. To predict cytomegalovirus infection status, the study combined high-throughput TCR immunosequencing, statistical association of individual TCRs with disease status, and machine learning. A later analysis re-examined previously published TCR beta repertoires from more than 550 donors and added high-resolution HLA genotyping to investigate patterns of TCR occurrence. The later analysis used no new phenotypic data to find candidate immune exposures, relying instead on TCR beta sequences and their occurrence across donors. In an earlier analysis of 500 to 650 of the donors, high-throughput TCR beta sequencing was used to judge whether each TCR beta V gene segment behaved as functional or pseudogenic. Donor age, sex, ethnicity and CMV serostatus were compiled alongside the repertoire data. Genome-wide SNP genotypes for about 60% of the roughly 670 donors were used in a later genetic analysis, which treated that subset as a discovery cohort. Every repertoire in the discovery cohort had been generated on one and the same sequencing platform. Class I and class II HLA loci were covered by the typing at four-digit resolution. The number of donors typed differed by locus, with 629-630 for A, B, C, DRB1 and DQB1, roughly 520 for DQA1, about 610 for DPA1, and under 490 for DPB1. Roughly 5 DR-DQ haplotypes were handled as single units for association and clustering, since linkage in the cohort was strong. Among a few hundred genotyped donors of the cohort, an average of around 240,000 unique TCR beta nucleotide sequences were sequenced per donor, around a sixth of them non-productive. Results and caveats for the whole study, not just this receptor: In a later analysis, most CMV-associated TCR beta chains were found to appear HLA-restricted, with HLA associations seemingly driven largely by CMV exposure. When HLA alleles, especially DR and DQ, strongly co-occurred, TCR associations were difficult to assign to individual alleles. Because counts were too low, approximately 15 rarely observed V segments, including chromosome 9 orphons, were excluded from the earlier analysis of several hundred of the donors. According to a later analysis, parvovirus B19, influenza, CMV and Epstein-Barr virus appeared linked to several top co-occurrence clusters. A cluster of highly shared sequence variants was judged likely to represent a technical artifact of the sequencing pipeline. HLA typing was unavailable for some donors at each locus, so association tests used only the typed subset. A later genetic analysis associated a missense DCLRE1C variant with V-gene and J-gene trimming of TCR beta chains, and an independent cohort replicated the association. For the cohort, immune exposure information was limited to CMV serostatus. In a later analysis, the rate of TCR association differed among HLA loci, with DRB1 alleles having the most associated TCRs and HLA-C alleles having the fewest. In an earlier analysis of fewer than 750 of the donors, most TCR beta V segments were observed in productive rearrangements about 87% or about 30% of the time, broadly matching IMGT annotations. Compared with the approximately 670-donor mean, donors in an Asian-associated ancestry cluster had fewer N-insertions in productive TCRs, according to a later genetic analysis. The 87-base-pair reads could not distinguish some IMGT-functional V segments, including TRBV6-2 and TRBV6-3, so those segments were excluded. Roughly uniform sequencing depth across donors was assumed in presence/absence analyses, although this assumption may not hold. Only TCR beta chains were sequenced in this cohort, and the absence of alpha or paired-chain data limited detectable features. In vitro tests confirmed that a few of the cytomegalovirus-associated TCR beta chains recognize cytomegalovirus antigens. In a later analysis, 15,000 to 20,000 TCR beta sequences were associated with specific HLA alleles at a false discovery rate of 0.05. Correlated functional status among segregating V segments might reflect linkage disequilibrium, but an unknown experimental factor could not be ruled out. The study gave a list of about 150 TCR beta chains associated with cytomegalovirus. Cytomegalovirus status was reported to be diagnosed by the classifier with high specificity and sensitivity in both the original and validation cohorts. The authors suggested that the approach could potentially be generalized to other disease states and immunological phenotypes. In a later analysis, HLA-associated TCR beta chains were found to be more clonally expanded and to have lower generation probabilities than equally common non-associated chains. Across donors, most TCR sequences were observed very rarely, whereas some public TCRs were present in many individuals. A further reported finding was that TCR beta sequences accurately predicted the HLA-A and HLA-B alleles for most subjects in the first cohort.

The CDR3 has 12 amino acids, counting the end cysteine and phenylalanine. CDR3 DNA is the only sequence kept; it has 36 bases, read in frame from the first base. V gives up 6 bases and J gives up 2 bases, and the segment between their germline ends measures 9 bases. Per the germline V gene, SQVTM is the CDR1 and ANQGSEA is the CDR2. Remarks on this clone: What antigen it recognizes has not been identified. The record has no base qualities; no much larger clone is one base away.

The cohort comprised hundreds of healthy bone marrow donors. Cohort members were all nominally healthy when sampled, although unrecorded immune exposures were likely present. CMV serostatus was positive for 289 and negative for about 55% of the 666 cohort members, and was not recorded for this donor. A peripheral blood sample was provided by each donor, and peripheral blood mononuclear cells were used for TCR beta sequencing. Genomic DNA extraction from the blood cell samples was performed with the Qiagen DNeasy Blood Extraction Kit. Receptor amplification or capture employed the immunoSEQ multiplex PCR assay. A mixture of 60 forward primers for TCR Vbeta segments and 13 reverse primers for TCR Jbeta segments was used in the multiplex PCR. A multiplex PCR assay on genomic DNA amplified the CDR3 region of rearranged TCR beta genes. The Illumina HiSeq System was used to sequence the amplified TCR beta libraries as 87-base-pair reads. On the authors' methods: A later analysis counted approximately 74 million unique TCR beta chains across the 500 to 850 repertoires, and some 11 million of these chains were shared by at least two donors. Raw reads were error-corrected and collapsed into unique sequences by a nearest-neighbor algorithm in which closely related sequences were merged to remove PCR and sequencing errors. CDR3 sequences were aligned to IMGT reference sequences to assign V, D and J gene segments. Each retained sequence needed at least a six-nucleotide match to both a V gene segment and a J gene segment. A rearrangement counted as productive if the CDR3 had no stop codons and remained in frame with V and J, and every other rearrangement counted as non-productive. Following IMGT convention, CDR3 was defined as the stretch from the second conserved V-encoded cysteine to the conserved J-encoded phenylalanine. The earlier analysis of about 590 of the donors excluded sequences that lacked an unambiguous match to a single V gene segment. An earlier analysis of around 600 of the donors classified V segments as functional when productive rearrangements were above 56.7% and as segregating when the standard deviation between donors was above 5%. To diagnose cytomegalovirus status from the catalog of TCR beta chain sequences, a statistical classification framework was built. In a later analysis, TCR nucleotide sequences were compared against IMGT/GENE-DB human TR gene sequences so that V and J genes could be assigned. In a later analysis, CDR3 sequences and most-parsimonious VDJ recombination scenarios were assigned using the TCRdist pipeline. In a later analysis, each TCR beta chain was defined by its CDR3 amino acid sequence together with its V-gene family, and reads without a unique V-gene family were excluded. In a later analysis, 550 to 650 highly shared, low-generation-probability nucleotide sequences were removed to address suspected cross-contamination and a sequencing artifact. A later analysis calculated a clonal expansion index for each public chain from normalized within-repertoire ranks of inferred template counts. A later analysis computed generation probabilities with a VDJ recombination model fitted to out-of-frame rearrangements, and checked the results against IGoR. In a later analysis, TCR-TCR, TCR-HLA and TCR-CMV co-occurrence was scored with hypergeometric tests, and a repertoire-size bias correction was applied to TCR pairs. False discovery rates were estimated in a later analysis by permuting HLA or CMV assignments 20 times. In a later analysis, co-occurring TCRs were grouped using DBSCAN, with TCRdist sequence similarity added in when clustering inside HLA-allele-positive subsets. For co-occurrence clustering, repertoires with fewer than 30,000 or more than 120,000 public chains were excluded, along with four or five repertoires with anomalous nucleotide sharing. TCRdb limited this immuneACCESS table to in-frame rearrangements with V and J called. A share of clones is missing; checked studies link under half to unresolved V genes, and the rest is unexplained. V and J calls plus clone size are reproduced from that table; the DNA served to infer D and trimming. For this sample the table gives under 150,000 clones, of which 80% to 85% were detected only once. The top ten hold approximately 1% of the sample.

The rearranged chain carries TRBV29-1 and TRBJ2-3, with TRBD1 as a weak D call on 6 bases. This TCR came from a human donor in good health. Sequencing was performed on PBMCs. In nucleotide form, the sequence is TGCAGCGTAGGACAGAACACAGATACGCAGTATTTT. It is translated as CSVGQNTDTQYF.